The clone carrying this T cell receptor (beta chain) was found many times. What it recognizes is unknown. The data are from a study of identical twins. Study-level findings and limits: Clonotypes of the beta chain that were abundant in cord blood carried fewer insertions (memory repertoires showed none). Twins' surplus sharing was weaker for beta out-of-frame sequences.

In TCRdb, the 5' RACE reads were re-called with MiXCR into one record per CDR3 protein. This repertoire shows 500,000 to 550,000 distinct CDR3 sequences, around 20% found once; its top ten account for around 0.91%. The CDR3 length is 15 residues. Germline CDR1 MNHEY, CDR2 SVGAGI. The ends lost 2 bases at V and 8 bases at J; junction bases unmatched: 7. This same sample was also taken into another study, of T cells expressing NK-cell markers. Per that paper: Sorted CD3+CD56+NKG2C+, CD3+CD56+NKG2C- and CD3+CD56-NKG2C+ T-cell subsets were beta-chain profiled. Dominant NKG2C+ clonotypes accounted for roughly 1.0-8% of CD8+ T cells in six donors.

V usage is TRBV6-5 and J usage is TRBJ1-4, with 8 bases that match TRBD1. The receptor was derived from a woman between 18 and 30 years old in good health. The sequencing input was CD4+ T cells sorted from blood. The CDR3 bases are TGTGCCAGCAGTTACAGAGGACAGGGTCAAGAAAAACTGTTTTTT. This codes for CASSYRGQGQEKLFF.